This passage covers 28 T cell receptor beta chains from one sample sequenced in a study of T cells in Graves' hyperthyroidism and ophthalmopathy. Amplification targeted TCR beta CDR3 regions from RNA transcripts. Researchers ran a first-round RT-PCR on the TCR CDR3 using the HTBI primer set. TCRdb passed the multiplex PCR reads through MiXCR, listing each CDR3 protein once. This sample has fewer than 450,000 distinct CDR3 sequences, with about a sixth found just once. Material for sequencing was blood. The receptors originated from a young woman with Graves' hyperthyroidism that later progressed to Graves' ophthalmopathy.

The chain has TRBV5-1 and TRBJ2-6; tentatively, D is TRBD1 (6 bases). V was trimmed by 4 bases and J by 1 base, leaving 18 bases between them. CDR3 length: 18 residues. Germline CDR1 is SGHRS and CDR2 is YFSETQ. The CDR3: CASSGITVQGSGANVLTF. The DNA for the CDR3 is TGCGCCAGCAGCGGAATCACAGTACAGGGATCTGGGGCCAACGTCCTGACTTTC.

This clonotype was recorded a few times. The genes are TRBV19 and TRBJ2-3, with 11 bases identical to TRBD2. The V gene's germline CDR1 is LNHDA and CDR2 SQIVND (reference sequence). V was pared by 3 bases and J by 1 base, with 0 bases of the junction left unmatched. The CDR3 spans 15 residues. CDR3 nucleotides: TGTGCCAGTAGTATGGGACTAGCGGGCACAGATACGCAGTATTTT. The encoded protein is CASSMGLAGTDTQYF.

There are many counts of this clonotype. The J gene is TRBJ2-1, the V gene TRBV10-2, with 14 bases identical to TRBD2. Looked up from germline, CDR1 is WSHSY and CDR2 is SAAADI. The CDR3 runs to 16 residues. V lost 11 bases, J lost 6 bases, and 12 bases stayed unmatched. CDR3 DNA sequence: TGCGCCGTAGAACCGGGACTAGCGGGAGCGGGCAATGAGCAGTTCTTC. Translating gives CAVEPGLAGAGNEQFF.

This clonotype appeared many times. V gene TRBV27 combines with J gene TRBJ2-1; TRBD1 might be the D (6 bases). CDR3 length equals 16 residues. Trimming shortened V by 4 bases and J by 7 bases, and 20 bases separated the two germline ends. CDR1 is MNHEY, CDR2 SMNVEV, per germline (reference sequence). The CDR3: CASSSSGAVTVNEQFF. The CDR3, as DNA: TGTGCCAGCAGTTCGTCAGGGGCCGTTACGGTAAATGAGCAGTTCTTC.

This clonotype turned up a few times. This chain links TRBV4-1 with TRBJ1-1; D is unresolved. The CDR3 is 13 amino acids. Trimming stripped 1 base from V and 3 bases from J, with 6 bases between. Germline V CDR1 and CDR2: MGHRA, YSYEKL. CDR3 DNA sequence: TGCGCCAGCAGCCAAGGGGGTTACACTGAAGCTTTCTTT. Translating gives CASSQGGYTEAFF.

This clonotype appeared many times. This rearrangement joins TRBV24-1 to TRBJ2-3; maybe TRBD1 (6 bases). The CDR3 length is 15 residues. V lost 4 bases, J lost 4 bases, and 14 bases lay in between. From germline, CDR1 is KGHDR and CDR2 SFDVKD. The DNA of the CDR3 is TGTGCCACCAGTGAACAGGGCCTGGGGGCAGATACGCAGTATTTT. It is translated as CATSEQGLGADTQYF.

This clonotype showed up just once. The gene calls are TRBV9 and TRBJ1-1; 7 positions match TRBD1. V lost 0 bases, J lost 2 bases, and 16 bases stayed unmatched. CDR3 size: 19 residues. Germline-derived CDR1 and CDR2 are SGDLS and YYNGEE. The chain's CDR3 is CASSVEGAGGISQNTEAFF. The CDR3 DNA reads as TGTGCCAGCAGCGTAGAAGGGGCAGGGGGAATTTCACAAAACACTGAAGCTTTCTTT. The complete variable domain, with remaining parts taken from reference TRBV9 and TRBJ1-1, reads DSGVTQTPKHLITATGQRVTLRCSPRSGDLSVYWYQQSLDQGLQFLIQYYNGEERAKGNILERFSAQQFPDLHSELNLSSLELGDSALYFCASSVEGAGGISQNTEAFFGQGTRLTVV.

This clonotype was recorded at least ten times. The chain combines TRBV6-1 with TRBJ1-2; D not resolved. Looked up from germline, CDR1 is MNHNS and CDR2 is SASEGT. This CDR3 contains 13 residues. Trimming shortened V by 7 bases and J by 4 bases, and 13 bases separated the two germline ends. CDR3 sequence reads: CASTPGFSYGYTF. In DNA, the CDR3 is TGTGCCAGCACTCCAGGATTCAGCTATGGCTACACCTTC.

This clonotype showed up many times. The chain uses TRBV6-1 and TRBJ2-7; D unclear. Germline V CDR1 and CDR2: MNHNS, SASEGT. Trimming removed 5 bases from V and 5 bases from J, with 22 bases in between. There are 16 residues in the CDR3. DNA of the CDR3: TGTGCCAGCAGTTATCAGCTCAGCTTACTAATCCACGAGCAGTACTTC. Translating it yields CASSYQLSLLIHEQYF.

This clonotype was recorded many times. The chain uses TRBV29-1 and TRBJ2-3; 9 bases fit TRBD2. Germline V gene sequence: CDR1 SQVTM, CDR2 ANQGSEA. V was pared by 3 bases and J by 2 bases, with 3 bases of the junction left unmatched. CDR3 length: 14 amino acids. In nucleotides, the CDR3 is TGCAGCGTTGAGCTAGCGGGACCCACAGATACGCAGTATTTT. It yields the protein CSVELAGPTDTQYF.

This clonotype was detected a few times. V and J are TRBV20-1 and TRBJ1-5; perhaps TRBD1 as D (5 bases). V was trimmed by 6 bases and J by 0 bases, leaving 15 bases between them. CDR3 size: 15 residues. The V gene's germline CDR1 is DFQATT and CDR2 SNEGSKA (reference sequence). In DNA, the CDR3 is TGCAGTGCGGGAGACAGTTTTGGTAGCAATCAGCCCCAGCATTTT. This gives the protein CSAGDSFGSNQPQHF.

This clonotype was seen repeatedly, ten times or more. The gene calls are TRBV2 and TRBJ2-5; 12 positions match TRBD2. CDR3 length: 18 residues. CDR1 is SNHLY, CDR2 FYNNEI, per germline. V gave up 3 bases and J gave up 4 bases; unmatched junction bases: 12. The CDR3, as DNA: TGTGCCAGCAGTGATCGTCCACTAGCGGGGGGAGAGGGAGAGACCCAGTACTTC. Its protein is CASSDRPLAGGEGETQYF. Full variable domain (outside the CDR3, taken from reference TRBV2 and TRBJ2-5): EPEVTQTPSHQVTQMGQEVILRCVPISNHLYFYWYRQILGQKVEFLVSFYNNEISEKSEIFDDQFSVERPDGSNFTLKIRSTKLEDSAMYFCASSDRPLAGGEGETQYFGPGTRLLVL.

This chain uses TRBV28 with TRBJ1-3; D gene uncertain. Trimming pared 7 bases from V and 3 bases from J, leaving 13 bases between. The CDR3 has 14 amino acids. In germline, CDR1 is MDHEN, CDR2 SYDVKM. In DNA, the CDR3 is TGTGCCAGCAACCCAGCCTCCCATGGAAACACCATATATTTT. It is translated as CASNPASHGNTIYF.

The rearrangement links TRBV28 to TRBJ2-7; D may be TRBD1 (6 bases). CDR1 is MDHEN and CDR2 is SYDVKM in the germline V gene. V gave up 9 bases and J gave up 2 bases, with 17 bases separating them. This CDR3 contains 14 residues. The CDR3 DNA reads as TGTGCCAGTGATCAACCAGGGGCCGCCTACGAGCAGTACTTC. Translated: CASDQPGAAYEQYF.

The chain has TRBV20-1 and TRBJ2-5, with no clear D. CDR1 DFQATT and CDR2 SNEGSKA come from the germline V gene (reference sequence). V dropped 3 bases and J dropped 4 bases, with 12 bases sitting between them. CDR3 length equals 13 residues. The CDR3 region is CSARVGAGETQYF. CDR3 in DNA: TGCAGTGCTAGGGTCGGCGCCGGAGAGACCCAGTACTTC.

This clonotype was seen at least ten times. This chain connects TRBV28 to TRBJ2-7; 7 bases line up with TRBD1. Per the germline V gene, CDR1 is MDHEN and CDR2 is SYDVKM. The CDR3 runs 15 residues. J lost 1 base, V lost 5 bases, and 8 bases had no gene match. The CDR3 sequence is CASSPGTAISYEQYF. DNA of the CDR3: TGTGCCAGCAGTCCAGGGACAGCGATTTCCTACGAGCAGTACTTC.

In this sample, this clonotype turned up a few times. The V call is TRBV11-2, the J call TRBJ2-5; TRBD1 is a possible D gene (5 bases). This CDR3 contains 13 residues. The germline gives CDR1 SGHAT, CDR2 FQNNGV. Trimming took 5 bases from V and 5 from J, leaving 12 bases between them. The CDR3 DNA reads TGTGCCAGCAGCCTAACAGGCGTCGAGACCCAGTACTTC. Translated, it gives CASSLTGVETQYF.

The J gene is TRBJ2-5, the V gene TRBV7-7; the match to TRBD1 covers 8 bases. This CDR3 comprises 15 residues. The J segment lost 5 bases and the V segment lost 1 base, leaving 6 bases of the junction unmatched. From germline, CDR1 is SSHAT and CDR2 FNYEAQ (reference sequence). The CDR3 bases are TGTGCCAGCAGCTTAGTGCCAGGGGGCCGGGAGACCCAGTACTTC. Translating gives CASSLVPGGRETQYF.

This clonotype was counted ten times or more. The chain employs TRBV19 and TRBJ1-5, with D unclear. The CDR3 has 13 amino acids. V was clipped by 5 bases and J by 0 bases, with 5 bases between them. In germline, CDR1 is LNHDA, CDR2 SQIVND (reference sequence). Here the CDR3 reads CASSSSSNQPQHF. The CDR3 DNA reads as TGTGCCAGTAGTTCGAGTAGCAATCAGCCCCAGCATTTT.

In this sample, this clonotype turned up many times. The genes are TRBV6-1 and TRBJ1-2; D unresolved. CDR1 and CDR2 (germline): MNHNS, SASEGT. The CDR3 runs 16 residues. V was pared by 1 base and J by 3 bases, with 15 bases between. CDR3 sequence: CASSEERHSLDYGYTF. CDR3 in DNA: TGTGCCAGCAGTGAAGAGAGGCACAGTCTAGACTATGGCTACACCTTC.

This clonotype has a handful of counts. The chain employs TRBV19 and TRBJ2-2, with D possibly TRBD1 on 5 matching bases. Trimming cost V 11 bases and J 5 bases, with 12 bases left between them. CDR1 and CDR2 from the germline V gene are LNHDA and SQIVND (reference sequence). This CDR3 is built from 12 residues. The CDR3 DNA reads TGTGCCGGAAGGACACTTACCGGGGAGCTGTTTTTT. This codes for CAGRTLTGELFF.

The V and J genes are TRBV2 and TRBJ1-2, with D unclear. CDR1 is SNHLY and CDR2 is FYNNEI in the germline V gene. Trimming took off 4 bases at V and 7 bases at J, with 16 bases between the two ends. The CDR3 consists of 14 residues. The DNA for the CDR3 is TGTGCCAGCAGTGGGGTGGCCTCCTTTGGTGGCTACACCTTC. Translated: CASSGVASFGGYTF.

This clonotype has ten or more counts. V gene TRBV12-3 or TRBV12-4 combines with J gene TRBJ1-6, with D tentatively TRBD1 (5 bases). This CDR3 spans 20 amino acids. V was pared by 6 bases and J by 0 bases, with 24 bases between. The CDR3 DNA sequence: TGTGCCAGCAGGGGACTGACGGAGGGATCCTCTTTCTCCTATAATTCACCCCTCCACTTT. Its translation is CASRGLTEGSSFSYNSPLHF.

The table lists this clonotype with many counts. The CDR3 sequence is CASSLTENEQFF. The CDR3 coding sequence is TGTGCCAGCAGCCTAACAGAGAATGAGCAGTTCTTC. The V and J genes are TRBV6-2 or TRBV6-3 and TRBJ2-1; no reliable D call. CDR3 length equals 12 residues. Germline lookup yields CDR1 MNHEY and CDR2 SVGEGT. V was trimmed by 6 bases and J by 7 bases, leaving 10 bases between them.

This clonotype was seen a handful of times. V usage is TRBV20-1 and J usage is TRBJ2-1, with D uncertain. The length of the CDR3 is 13 residues. V was clipped by 6 bases and J by 7 bases, with 16 bases between them. Germline loops: CDR1 DFQATT, CDR2 SNEGSKA (reference sequence). The CDR3 loop reads CSAQRSPLNEQFF. As DNA, the CDR3 is TGCAGTGCCCAGAGGTCCCCCTTGAATGAGCAGTTCTTC.

The V and J genes are TRBV7-9 and TRBJ1-4; D gene unclear. CDR1 and CDR2 from the germline V gene are SEHNR and FQNEAQ (reference sequence). The ends were cut back, 4 bases at V and 0 bases at J, with 12 bases in the middle. The CDR3 spans 16 residues. For the CDR3, the DNA is TGTGCCAGCAGCTCTTGGACCGCCTCAACTAATGAAAAACTGTTTTTT. It translates to CASSSWTASTNEKLFF.

CDR3 protein: CASSPPITGYEQYF. CDR3 bases: TGTGCCAGCTCACCACCCATCACAGGGTACGAGCAGTACTTC. The chain joins TRBV18 to TRBJ2-7; D might be TRBD1 (6 bases). CDR1 is KGHSH, CDR2 LQKENI, per germline. This CDR3 is 14 amino acids long. The V gene lost 0 bases and the J gene lost 4 bases, with 10 bases spanning the gap.

This chain links TRBV6-1 with TRBJ1-1, with D unclear. The CDR3 consists of 14 residues. Trimming pared 1 base from V and 7 bases from J, leaving 13 bases between. The V gene's germline CDR1 is MNHNS and CDR2 SASEGT. The CDR3 is CASSEVRVSIEAFF. CDR3 nucleotides: TGTGCCAGCAGTGAAGTCCGCGTGTCGATTGAAGCTTTCTTT.